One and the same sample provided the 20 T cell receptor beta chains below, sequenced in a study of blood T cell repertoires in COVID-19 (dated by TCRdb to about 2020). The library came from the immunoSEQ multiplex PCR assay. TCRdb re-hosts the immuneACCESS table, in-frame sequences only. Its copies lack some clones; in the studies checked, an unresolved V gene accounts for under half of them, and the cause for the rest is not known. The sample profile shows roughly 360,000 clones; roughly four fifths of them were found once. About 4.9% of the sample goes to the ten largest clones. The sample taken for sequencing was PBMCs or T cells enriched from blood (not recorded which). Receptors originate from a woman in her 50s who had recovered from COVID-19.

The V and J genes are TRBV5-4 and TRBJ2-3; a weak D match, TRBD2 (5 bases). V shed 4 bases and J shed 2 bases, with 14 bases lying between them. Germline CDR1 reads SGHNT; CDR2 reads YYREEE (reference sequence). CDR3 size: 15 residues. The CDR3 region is CASSPGGRYTDTQYF. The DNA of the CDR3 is TGTGCCAGCAGCCCTGGTGGGAGATACACAGATACGCAGTATTTT. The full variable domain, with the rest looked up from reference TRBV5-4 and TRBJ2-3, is ETGVTQSPTHLIKTRGQQVTLRCSSQSGHNTVSWYQQALGQGPQFIFQYYREEENGRGNFPPRFSGLQFPNYSSELNVNALELDDSALYLCASSPGGRYTDTQYFGPGTRLTVL.

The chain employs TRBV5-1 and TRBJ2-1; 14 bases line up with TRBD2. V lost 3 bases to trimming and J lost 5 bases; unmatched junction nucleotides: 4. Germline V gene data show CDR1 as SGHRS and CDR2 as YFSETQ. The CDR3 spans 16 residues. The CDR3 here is CASSYGLAGGDNEQFF. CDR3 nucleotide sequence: TGCGCCAGCAGCTATGGACTAGCGGGGGGCGACAATGAGCAGTTCTTC.

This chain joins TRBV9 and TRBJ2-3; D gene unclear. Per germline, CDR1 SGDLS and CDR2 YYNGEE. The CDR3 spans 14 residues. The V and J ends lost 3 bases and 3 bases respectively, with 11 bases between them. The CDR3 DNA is TGTGCCAGCAGCGAGGCGGCTTCGACAGATACGCAGTATTTT. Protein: CASSEAASTDTQYF. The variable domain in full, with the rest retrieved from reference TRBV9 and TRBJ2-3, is DSGVTQTPKHLITATGQRVTLRCSPRSGDLSVYWYQQSLDQGLQFLIQYYNGEERAKGNILERFSAQQFPDLHSELNLSSLELGDSALYFCASSEAASTDTQYFGPGTRLTVL.

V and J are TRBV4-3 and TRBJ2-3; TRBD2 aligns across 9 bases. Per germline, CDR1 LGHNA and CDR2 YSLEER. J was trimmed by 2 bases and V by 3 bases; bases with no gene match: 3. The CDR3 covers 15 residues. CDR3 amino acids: CASSHRLAATDTQYF. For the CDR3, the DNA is TGCGCCAGCAGCCATCGACTAGCGGCCACAGATACGCAGTATTTT.

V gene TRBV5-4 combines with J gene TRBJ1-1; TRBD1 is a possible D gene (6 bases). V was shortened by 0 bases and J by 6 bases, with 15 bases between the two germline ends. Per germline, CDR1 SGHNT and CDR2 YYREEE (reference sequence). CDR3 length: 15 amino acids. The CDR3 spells CASSLARGGNAEAFF. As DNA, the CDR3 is TGTGCCAGCAGCTTGGCGAGGGGGGGTAACGCTGAAGCTTTCTTT.

In DNA, the CDR3 is TGTGCCAGCACCAGACAAGGTGGGACTACCTATGATGAGCAGTTCTTC. Translation: CASTRQGGTTYDEQFF. The V gene is TRBV9, the J gene TRBJ2-1, with TRBD2 identical over 7 bases. The junction had 17 bases not matched to a gene; V was cut back by 6 bases and J by 8 bases. The CDR3 spans 16 residues. CDR1 is SGDLS and CDR2 is YYNGEE in the germline V gene.

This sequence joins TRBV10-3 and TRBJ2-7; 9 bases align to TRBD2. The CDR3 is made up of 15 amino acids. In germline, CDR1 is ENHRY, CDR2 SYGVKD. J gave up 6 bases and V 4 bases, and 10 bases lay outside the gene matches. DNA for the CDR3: TGTGCCATCAGTGTCGGTTTAGGCGGGAGGGGCGAGCAGTACTTC. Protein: CAISVGLGGRGEQYF.

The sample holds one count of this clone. CDR3: CASSVGTASGNTIYF. The CDR3 nucleotides read TGTGCCAGCAGCGTGGGGACAGCCTCTGGAAACACCATATATTTT. This chain uses TRBV9 with TRBJ1-3, with TRBD1 matching 7 bases. V was clipped by 2 bases and J by 0 bases; unmatched bases: 2. Germline assignment: CDR1 SGDLS and CDR2 YYNGEE. CDR3 length equals 15 residues.

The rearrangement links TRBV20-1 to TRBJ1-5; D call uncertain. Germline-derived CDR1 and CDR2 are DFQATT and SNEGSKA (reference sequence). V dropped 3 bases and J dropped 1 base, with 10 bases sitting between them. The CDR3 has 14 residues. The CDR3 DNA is TGCAGTGCTAGTCCGGGATTAAGCAATCAGCCCCAGCATTTT. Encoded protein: CSASPGLSNQPQHF.

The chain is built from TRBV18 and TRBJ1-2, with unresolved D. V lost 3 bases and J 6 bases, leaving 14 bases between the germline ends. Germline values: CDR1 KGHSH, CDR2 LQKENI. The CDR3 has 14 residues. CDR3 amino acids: CASSPEWSADGYTF. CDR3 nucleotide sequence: TGTGCCAGCTCACCCGAGTGGTCGGCGGATGGCTACACCTTC.

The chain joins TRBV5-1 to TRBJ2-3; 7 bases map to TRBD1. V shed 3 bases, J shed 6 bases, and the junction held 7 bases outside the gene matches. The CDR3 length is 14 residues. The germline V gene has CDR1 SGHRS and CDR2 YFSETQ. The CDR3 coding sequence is TGCGCCAGCAGCTGGACAGGTCCCTCGGATACGCAGTATTTT. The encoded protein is CASSWTGPSDTQYF.

The CDR3 DNA is TGTGCCATCAGTGGCGGGGGGAAGTCCGGGGAGCTGTTTTTT. Its protein is CAISGGGKSGELFF. This chain connects TRBV10-3 to TRBJ2-2; 8 nucleotides agree with TRBD2. Trimming took 4 bases from V and 6 from J; bases not matched to a gene: 4. The CDR3 runs 14 residues. The germline CDR1 and CDR2 sequences are ENHRY and SYGVKD.

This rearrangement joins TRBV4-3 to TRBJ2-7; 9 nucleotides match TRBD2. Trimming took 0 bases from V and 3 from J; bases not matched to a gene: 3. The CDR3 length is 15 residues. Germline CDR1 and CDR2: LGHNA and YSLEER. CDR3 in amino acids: CASSQETSGYYEQYF. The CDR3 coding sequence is TGCGCCAGCAGCCAAGAGACTAGCGGTTACTACGAGCAGTACTTC.

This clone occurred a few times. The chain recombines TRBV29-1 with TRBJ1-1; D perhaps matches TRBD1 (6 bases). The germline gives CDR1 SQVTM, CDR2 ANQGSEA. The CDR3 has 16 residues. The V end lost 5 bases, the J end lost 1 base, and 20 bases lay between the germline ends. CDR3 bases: TGCAGCGTTACCCCCCCGCGGCAGGGGAGGAACACTGAAGCTTTCTTT. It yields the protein CSVTPPRQGRNTEAFF.

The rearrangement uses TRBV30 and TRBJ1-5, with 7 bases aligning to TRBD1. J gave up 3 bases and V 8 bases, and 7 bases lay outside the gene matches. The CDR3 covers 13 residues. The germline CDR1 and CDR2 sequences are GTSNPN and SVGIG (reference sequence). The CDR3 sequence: CASNRGPNQPQHF. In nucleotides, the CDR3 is TGTGCCAGCAACAGGGGACCCAATCAGCCCCAGCATTTT.

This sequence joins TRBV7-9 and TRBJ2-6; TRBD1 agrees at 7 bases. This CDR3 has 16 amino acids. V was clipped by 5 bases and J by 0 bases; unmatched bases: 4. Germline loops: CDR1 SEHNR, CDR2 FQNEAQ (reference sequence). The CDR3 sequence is CASSGRQGSGANVLTF. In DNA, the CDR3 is TGTGCCAGCAGCGGCCGACAGGGCTCTGGGGCCAACGTCCTGACTTTC. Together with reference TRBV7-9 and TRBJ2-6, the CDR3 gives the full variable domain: DTGVSQNPRHKITKRGQNVTFRCDPISEHNRLYWYRQTLGQGPEFLTYFQNEAQLEKSRLLSDRFSAERPKGSFSTLEIQRTEQGDSAMYLCASSGRQGSGANVLTFGAGSRLTVL.

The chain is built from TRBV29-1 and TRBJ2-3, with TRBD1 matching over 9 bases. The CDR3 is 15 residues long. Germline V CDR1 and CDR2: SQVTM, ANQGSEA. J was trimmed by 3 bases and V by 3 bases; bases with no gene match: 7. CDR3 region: CSVDGHRGLTDTQYF. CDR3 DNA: TGCAGCGTTGACGGACACAGGGGGCTAACAGATACGCAGTATTTT.

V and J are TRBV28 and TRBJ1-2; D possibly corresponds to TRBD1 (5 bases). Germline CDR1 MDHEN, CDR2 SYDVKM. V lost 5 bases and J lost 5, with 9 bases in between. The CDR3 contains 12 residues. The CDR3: CASSGAQYGYTF. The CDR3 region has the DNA TGTGCCAGCAGTGGGGCCCAGTATGGCTACACCTTC.

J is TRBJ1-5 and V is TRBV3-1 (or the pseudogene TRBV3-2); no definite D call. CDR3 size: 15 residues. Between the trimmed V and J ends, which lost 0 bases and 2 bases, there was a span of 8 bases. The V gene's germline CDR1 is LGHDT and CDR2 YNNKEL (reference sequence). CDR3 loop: CASSQDLQRNQPQHF. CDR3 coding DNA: TGTGCCAGCAGCCAAGATCTACAGCGCAATCAGCCCCAGCATTTT.

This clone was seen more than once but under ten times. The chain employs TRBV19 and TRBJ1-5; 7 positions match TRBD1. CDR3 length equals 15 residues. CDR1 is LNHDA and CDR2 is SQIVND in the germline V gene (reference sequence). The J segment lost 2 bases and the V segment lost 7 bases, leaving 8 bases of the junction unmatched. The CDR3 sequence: CASKTGAHGNQPQHF. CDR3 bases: TGTGCCAGTAAAACAGGGGCCCATGGCAATCAGCCCCAGCATTTT.